The 32 T cell receptor beta chains below were found in one sample sequenced in a study of T cell changes during pregnancy in multiple sclerosis. Generated by immunoSEQ multiplex PCR, the TCRdb table keeps only in-frame clones and is missing some. The repertoire holds some 60,000 clones, 90% seen once, with around 2.2% in the top ten. The specimen was peripheral blood, collected in the first trimester of pregnancy. The receptor set was obtained from a female donor in good health, enrolled as a control in a pregnancy study.

This clone showed up just once. V gene TRBV5-1 combines with J gene TRBJ1-2; the D gene is possibly TRBD1 (5 bases). The germline V and J ends were trimmed by 0 bases and 3 bases, with 12 bases remaining between them. The CDR3 runs to 15 residues. Germline assignment: CDR1 SGHRS and CDR2 YFSETQ. The CDR3 spells CASSLAPRDYYGYTF. CDR3 nucleotide sequence: TGCGCCAGCAGCTTGGCCCCCAGGGATTACTATGGCTACACCTTC.

The chain employs TRBV27 and TRBJ2-5; 9 bases agree with TRBD2. The V gene end was trimmed by 5 bases and the J gene end by 5 bases; junction bases not matched to a gene: 9. Per the germline V gene, CDR1 is MNHEY and CDR2 is SMNVEV (reference sequence). CDR3 size: 15 residues. CDR3 loop: CASSLFAGGRETQYF. The CDR3 DNA reads TGTGCCAGCAGTCTATTTGCGGGGGGGAGGGAGACCCAGTACTTC.

This clone was recorded once. The chain combines TRBV2 with TRBJ2-2, with 12 bases matching TRBD1. Germline-derived CDR1 and CDR2 are SNHLY and FYNNEI. The CDR3 totals 15 residues. Losses at the gene ends were 6 bases for V and 6 bases for J; bases not matched to a gene: 5. CDR3 nucleotides: TGTGCCAGCAGGGGGGACAGGGGGCGCCCCGGGGAGCTGTTTTTT. Protein sequence: CASRGDRGRPGELFF.

The V and J genes are TRBV13 and TRBJ1-3; D is possibly TRBD1 (5 bases). Germline CDR1 reads PRHDT; CDR2 reads FYEKMQ (reference sequence). With 2 bases removed from V and 2 bases from J, the gap between germline ends came to 7 bases. The length of the CDR3 is 14 residues. For the CDR3, the DNA is TGTGCCAGCAGCTTATCAGGGCCTGGAAACACCATATATTTT. This codes for CASSLSGPGNTIYF.

The chain joins TRBV2 to TRBJ2-5, with 10 bases fitting TRBD1. The CDR3 runs 14 residues. Germline CDR1 is SNHLY and CDR2 is FYNNEI. The V and J ends lost 6 bases and 1 base, in that order; junction bases with no gene match: 2. The CDR3 sequence is CASSRDRGQETQYF. In DNA, the CDR3 is TGTGCCAGCAGCCGGGACAGGGGCCAAGAGACCCAGTACTTC.

The V call is TRBV13, the J call TRBJ2-5; D might be TRBD2 (5 bases). Trimming removed 3 bases from V and 4 bases from J, with 12 bases in between. The CDR3 length is 14 residues. Germline-derived CDR1 and CDR2 are PRHDT and FYEKMQ (reference sequence). CDR3 region: CASSLLAMSETQYF. In nucleotides, the CDR3 is TGTGCCAGCAGCTTGCTAGCTATGTCAGAGACCCAGTACTTC.

The chain joins TRBV11-3 to TRBJ2-3; 11 bases map to TRBD1. The J segment lost 6 bases and the V segment lost 5 bases, leaving 16 bases of the junction unmatched. CDR1 SGHNT and CDR2 YENEEA come from the germline V gene. The CDR3 loop spans 18 amino acids. CDR3 residues: CASSRWTGGIPIEDTQYF. The CDR3 nucleotides are TGTGCCAGCAGCCGTTGGACAGGGGGCATCCCCATCGAGGATACGCAGTATTTT.

The rearrangement links TRBV5-1 to TRBJ1-1, with 7 nucleotides matching TRBD1. Per germline, CDR1 SGHRS and CDR2 YFSETQ. V gave up 4 bases and J gave up 2 bases; unmatched junction bases: 8. The CDR3 is 15 residues long. CDR3 amino acids: CASSLTGTVNTEAFF. In nucleotides, the CDR3 is TGCGCCAGCAGCCTAACCGGGACAGTTAACACTGAAGCTTTCTTT.

The V gene is TRBV6-1, the J gene TRBJ1-2; TRBD1 aligns across 11 bases. V dropped 3 bases and J dropped 7; count of bases not matched to a gene: 10. From germline, CDR1 is MNHNS and CDR2 SASEGT. The CDR3 is 16 amino acids. The CDR3 DNA reads as TGTGCCAGCAGTGATCCCCCGGACAGGGGGCTTAGTGGCTACACCTTC. It is translated as CASSDPPDRGLSGYTF.

CDR3 nucleotides: TGTGCCAGTAGTCAGGGACAGGCGACAAATCAGCCCCAGCATTTT. Its protein is CASSQGQATNQPQHF. The chain joins TRBV19 to TRBJ1-5; 8 positions agree with TRBD1. There are 15 residues in the CDR3. With 5 bases clipped from V and 4 bases from J, the junction kept 7 bases outside the gene matches. Germline V CDR1 and CDR2: LNHDA, SQIVND (reference sequence). The complete variable domain, with remaining parts taken from reference TRBV19 and TRBJ1-5, reads DGGITQSPKYLFRKEGQNVTLSCEQNLNHDAMYWYRQDPGQGLRLIYYSQIVNDFQKGDIAEGYSVSREKKESFPLTVTSAQKNPTAFYLCASSQGQATNQPQHFGDGTRLSIL.

The J gene is TRBJ1-5, the V gene TRBV2; D is possibly TRBD1 (5 bases). This CDR3 contains 16 residues. The germline V gene has CDR1 SNHLY and CDR2 FYNNEI. V lost 2 bases, J lost 1 base, and 12 bases lay in between. The CDR3 region is CASSEHLGGSNQPQHF. The CDR3 DNA reads as TGTGCCAGCAGTGAACATTTGGGGGGGAGCAATCAGCCCCAGCATTTT.

The rearrangement links TRBV4-1 to TRBJ1-5; tentatively, D is TRBD1 (5 bases). Germline loops: CDR1 MGHRA, CDR2 YSYEKL. This CDR3 region has 14 residues. V was clipped by 4 bases and J by 6 bases, with 13 bases between them. CDR3 nucleotides: TGCGCCAGCAGCCTGGCAACGGGGGGTCAGCCCCAGCATTTT. This encodes CASSLATGGQPQHF.

The rearrangement uses TRBV18 and TRBJ1-2, with 7 positions matching TRBD1. The V and J ends lost 3 bases and 5 bases, in that order; junction bases with no gene match: 12. CDR3 size: 16 residues. In germline, CDR1 is KGHSH, CDR2 LQKENI. The CDR3 region is CASSPTGTVLKYGYTF. CDR3 sequence (DNA): TGTGCCAGCTCACCGACAGGGACCGTTCTAAAGTATGGCTACACCTTC.

The genes are TRBV4-2 and TRBJ2-7, with D uncertain. Germline-derived CDR1 and CDR2 are LGHNA and YNFKEQ. The CDR3 length is 14 residues. Between the trimmed V and J ends, which lost 1 base and 2 bases, there was a span of 9 bases. The CDR3 DNA sequence: TGTGCCAGCAGCCAAGTCGCTACCGCCTACGAGCAGTACTTC. Protein sequence: CASSQVATAYEQYF.

CDR3 protein: CASRKLAGSSYEQYF. The CDR3 nucleotides are TGTGCCAGCAGGAAACTAGCGGGGAGCTCCTACGAGCAGTACTTC. J is TRBJ2-7 and V is TRBV2, with 10 bases lining up with TRBD2. J was trimmed by 0 bases and V by 6 bases; bases with no gene match: 5. The germline gives CDR1 SNHLY, CDR2 FYNNEI. CDR3 length: 15 amino acids.

This sequence joins TRBV28 and TRBJ2-3, with 11 nucleotides matching TRBD2. This CDR3 has 18 amino acids. The J segment lost 0 bases and the V segment lost 3 bases, leaving 8 bases of the junction unmatched. The germline V gene has CDR1 MDHEN and CDR2 SYDVKM. The DNA of the CDR3 is TGTGCCAGCAGTTTGGGCCTAGCGGGAGGATCTAGCACAGATACGCAGTATTTT. It encodes CASSLGLAGGSSTDTQYF.

The rearrangement uses TRBV6-5 and TRBJ2-7; 10 nucleotides match TRBD2. Per the germline V gene, CDR1 is MNHEY and CDR2 is SVGAGI. With 0 bases clipped from V and 4 bases from J, the junction kept 3 bases outside the gene matches. This CDR3 is built from 15 residues. CDR3 protein: CASSYSGTSVYEQYF. The CDR3 nucleotides are TGTGCCAGCAGTTACTCCGGGACTAGCGTTTACGAGCAGTACTTC.

This sequence joins TRBV5-5 and TRBJ2-7; D gene uncertain. Per germline, CDR1 SGHKS and CDR2 YYEKEE (reference sequence). Trimming pared 2 bases from V and 4 bases from J, leaving 19 bases between. The CDR3 runs to 16 residues. In DNA form, the CDR3 reads TGTGCCAGCAGCTTCTTGGCACCCTTTGGCGGATACGAGCAGTACTTC. Amino acid sequence: CASSFLAPFGGYEQYF. The full variable domain, rest sourced from reference TRBV5-5 and TRBJ2-7, is DAGVTQSPTHLIKTRGQQVTLRCSPISGHKSVSWYQQVLGQGPQFIFQYYEKEERGRGNFPDRFSARQFPNYSSELNVNALLLGDSALYLCASSFLAPFGGYEQYFGPGTRLTVT.

This chain uses TRBV19 with TRBJ1-1; 8 bases are a match to TRBD1. This CDR3 spans 15 amino acids. Losses at the gene ends were 3 bases for V and 5 bases for J; bases not matched to a gene: 8. Germline CDR1 LNHDA, CDR2 SQIVND (reference sequence). Here the CDR3 reads CASSMTGTGGTEAFF. Here the CDR3 DNA reads TGTGCCAGTAGTATGACCGGGACAGGTGGGACTGAAGCTTTCTTT. The full variable domain, in which reference TRBV19 and TRBJ1-1 provide the parts outside the CDR3, is DGGITQSPKYLFRKEGQNVTLSCEQNLNHDAMYWYRQDPGQGLRLIYYSQIVNDFQKGDIAEGYSVSREKKESFPLTVTSAQKNPTAFYLCASSMTGTGGTEAFFGQGTRLTVV.

This chain joins TRBV6-5 and TRBJ1-2; no clear D. The length of the CDR3 is 15 residues. Between the trimmed V and J ends, which lost 6 bases and 4 bases, there was a span of 18 bases. Germline values: CDR1 MNHEY, CDR2 SVGAGI. CDR3 bases: TGTGCCAGCAGAGCCCCCGCCATGGGCAGCTATGGCTACACCTTC. Its protein product is CASRAPAMGSYGYTF.

This sequence joins TRBV4-1 and TRBJ1-5, with D possibly being TRBD1 (6 bases). Germline lookup yields CDR1 MGHRA and CDR2 YSYEKL. The CDR3 extends over 16 amino acids. Trimming cost V 1 base and J 1 base, with 11 bases left between them. The CDR3 nucleotides are TGCGCCAGCAGCCAAGTCCCTCAGGGGAGCAATCAGCCCCAGCATTTT. Amino acids: CASSQVPQGSNQPQHF.

CDR3 DNA sequence: TGTGCCAGCAGAGCAGGGGGCCCAGCCGGAAACACCATATATTTT. Its protein product is CASRAGGPAGNTIYF. J is TRBJ1-3 and V is TRBV6-5; 8 bases match TRBD1. The germline CDR1 and CDR2 sequences are MNHEY and SVGAGI. The CDR3 consists of 15 residues. V trimming: 6 bases; J trimming: 4 bases; junction bases outside the gene matches: 8.

The J gene is TRBJ1-5, the V gene TRBV7-9; D perhaps matches TRBD1 (5 bases). The germline gives CDR1 SEHNR, CDR2 FQNEAQ (reference sequence). This CDR3 is built from 14 residues. V lost 5 bases and J 0 bases, leaving 8 bases between the germline ends. For the CDR3, the DNA is TGTGCCAGCAGCAGTACAGGTAGCAATCAGCCCCAGCATTTT. Its protein product is CASSSTGSNQPQHF.

The CDR3 loop reads CAALLIRGYGYTF. CDR3 nucleotide sequence: TGTGCCGCCCTTCTGATCAGGGGTTATGGCTACACCTTC. The chain employs TRBV18 and TRBJ1-2; the D gene is possibly TRBD1 (6 bases). Germline CDR1 reads KGHSH; CDR2 reads LQKENI. The CDR3 runs to 13 residues. Trimming removed 11 bases at V and 5 bases at J, with 18 bases between.

The V call is TRBV28, the J call TRBJ2-5, with D tentatively TRBD2 (6 bases). Germline-derived CDR1 and CDR2 are MDHEN and SYDVKM. The CDR3 covers 15 residues. V was shortened by 8 bases and J by 5 bases, with 21 bases between the two germline ends. CDR3 region: CASRPPGREEETQYF. The CDR3 nucleotides are TGTGCCAGCCGCCCTCCAGGCAGGGAGGAGGAGACCCAGTACTTC.

This clone has a single count. The rearrangement links TRBV7-8 to TRBJ1-1, with D maybe TRBD1 (5 bases). The germline V and J ends were trimmed by 1 base and 5 bases, with 8 bases remaining between them. CDR3 size: 13 residues. The germline gives CDR1 SGHVS, CDR2 FQNEAQ. The CDR3 protein is CASSLGGGTEAFF. The CDR3 DNA sequence: TGTGCCAGCAGCTTAGGGGGGGGGACTGAAGCTTTCTTT.

This clone appeared a single time. The chain links TRBV29-1 to TRBJ1-2; D is perhaps TRBD1 (6 bases). Trimming pared 6 bases from V and 0 bases from J, leaving 14 bases between. The CDR3 spans 14 residues. Germline values: CDR1 SQVTM, CDR2 ANQGSEA. CDR3 nucleotide sequence: TGCAGCGTACTGGACAGCGCCGCTAACTATGGCTACACCTTC. Its protein is CSVLDSAANYGYTF.

The chain uses TRBV28 and TRBJ2-6; D possibly corresponds to TRBD2 (6 bases). The CDR3 extends over 15 amino acids. V lost 3 bases, J lost 5 bases, and 11 bases lay in between. The germline CDR1 and CDR2 sequences are MDHEN and SYDVKM. DNA of the CDR3: TGTGCCAGCAGTTTGAGGGGACTCAGGGCCAACGTCCTGACTTTC. As protein: CASSLRGLRANVLTF.

The gene calls are TRBV19 and TRBJ1-2; D is undetermined. The CDR3 sequence is 15 residues long. V lost 1 base and J 7 bases, leaving 16 bases between the germline ends. Germline CDR1 and CDR2: LNHDA and SQIVND (reference sequence). CDR3 coding DNA: TGTGCCAGTAGTATAGCTGGAGACGGAAGAAGTGGCTACACCTTC. Protein sequence: CASSIAGDGRSGYTF.

This CDR3 reads CASSFGEGTEAFF. CDR3 nucleotide sequence: TGTGCCAGCAGCTTTGGGGAGGGCACTGAAGCTTTCTTT. The V call is TRBV7-9, the J call TRBJ1-1; D is undetermined. Trimming cost V 3 bases and J 4 bases, with 9 bases left between them. This CDR3 comprises 13 residues. Germline assignment: CDR1 SEHNR and CDR2 FQNEAQ (reference sequence).

The genes are TRBV7-6 and TRBJ2-1, with 8 bases lining up with TRBD2. This CDR3 region has 20 residues. Germline assignment: CDR1 SGHVS and CDR2 FNYEAQ. The V and J ends lost 5 bases and 2 bases, in that order; junction bases with no gene match: 20. The CDR3 is CASSPGLRMNSGAPYNEQFF. The CDR3 nucleotides read TGTGCCAGCAGCCCGGGACTCCGAATGAATAGCGGGGCTCCCTACAATGAGCAGTTCTTC.

The genes are TRBV6-5 and TRBJ2-2; 8 bases map to TRBD1. The V and J ends lost 3 bases and 12 bases, in that order; junction bases with no gene match: 9. CDR1 MNHEY and CDR2 SVGAGI come from the germline V gene. The CDR3 has 14 residues. Here the CDR3 DNA reads TGTGCCAGCAGTTATTTGCCGGGACAGGCCCAGCTGTTTTTT. Protein sequence: CASSYLPGQAQLFF.